Listed below are T cell receptor delta chains from one sample, sequenced in a study of Vδ1+ human thymocytes. TCRdb repeated clone calling on the multiplex PCR reads with CATT. The table has around 20,000 delta-chain clones, around 7.9% seen once. Sequencing used Vdelta1+ gamma-delta thymocytes from the thymus. The receptor source for this set is a child younger than two who had congenital heart surgery. The CDR3 runs from the conserved cysteine through the conserved F or W. D genes are given only for firm matches. Rows may omit the clone size; those that give it use once, few, many or a size class.

D,size,J,V,CDR3,DNA
TRDD3,-,TRDJ1,TRDV1,CALGIPYWGPPPGKLIF,TGTGCTCTTGGGATCCCGTACTGGGGGCCACCACCGGGGAAACTCATCTTT
-,few,TRDJ1,TRDV1,CALGELALKYSGGFRTDKLIF,TGTGCTCTTGGGGAACTAGCCCTAAAATACAGTGGGGGTTTTAGGACCGATAAACTCATTTTT
TRDD3,-,TRDJ1,TRDV1,CALVLYVRRWGILTDKLIF,TGTGCTCTTGTTCTCTACGTGAGGCGGTGGGGGATACTCACCGATAAACTCATCTTT
TRDD3,medium-sized,TRDJ1,TRDV2,CACDTDGGSDKLIF,TGTGCCTGTGACACCGACGGGGGATCCGATAAACTCATCTTT
TRDD3,few,TRDJ1,TRDV1,CALGEPSLHRSWGILTDKLIF,TGTGCTCTTGGGGAGCCAAGCCTCCATCGTTCCTGGGGGATACTCACCGATAAACTCATCTTT
TRDD3,-,TRDJ1,TRDV1,CALLPGLGVRTDKLIF,TGTGCTCTTCTACCCGGTCTGGGGGTCCGCACCGATAAACTCATCTTT
-,-,TRDJ1,TRDV1,CALGALRIITDKLIF,TGTGCTCTTGGGGCCCTACGAATTATTACGGATAAACTCATCTTT
TRDD3,few,TRDJ1,TRDV1,CALGESGGDWGIRAGSKLIF,TGTGCTCTTGGGGAAAGTGGAGGAGACTGGGGGATACGGGCTGGGAGTAAACTCATCTTT
TRDD3,-,TRDJ1,TRDV2,CACDWGKRTDKLIF,TGTGCCTGTGACTGGGGGAAACGCACCGATAAACTCATCTTT
-,few,TRDJ1,TRDV1,CALGELLEGELIF,TGTGCTCTTGGGGAACTTTTAGAGGGGGAACTCATCTTT
-,-,TRDJ1,TRDV1,CALGELGGWGSEGDKLIF,TGTGCTCTTGGGGAACTAGGCGGCTGGGGATCTGAGGGCGATAAACTCATCTTT
-,few,TRDJ1,TRDV1,CALGVPTSPTESWVCTYTDKLIF,TGTGCTCTTGGGGTACCGACTTCCCCCACCGAATCGTGGGTTTGTACGTACACCGATAAACTCATCTTT
-,-,TRDJ1,TRDV1,CALGETPQHTDKLIF,TGTGCTCTTGGGGAAACCCCCCAGCACACCGATAAACTCATCTTT
TRDD3,few,TRDJ1,TRDV1,CALGESWGIRKDDKLIF,TGTGCTCTTGGGGAAAGTTGGGGGATACGCAAGGACGATAAACTCATCTTT
TRDD3,-,TRDJ1,TRDV2,CASEGYRAYTDNLIF,TGTGCGAGTGAGGGATACCGAGCTTACACCGATAACCTCATCTTT
TRDD3,-,TRDJ1,TRDV1,CALGELGLPGGYARNTDKLIF,TGTGCTCTTGGGGAACTCGGCCTTCCTGGGGGATACGCGAGGAACACCGATAAACTCATCTTT
TRDD3,-,TRDJ1,TRDV1,CALGEQRAGGLYTDKLIF,TGTGCTCTTGGGGAACAGAGGGCTGGGGGATTGTACACCGATAAACTCATCTTT
-,-,TRDJ1,TRDV1,CALGELFRPPLTDKLIF,TGTGCTCTTGGGGAACTATTCCGCCCCCCCCTAACCGATAAACTCATCTTT
TRDD3,few,TRDJ1,TRDV1,CALGELRGTGAQRGLTGDKLIF,TGTGCTCTTGGGGAACTTCGGGGGACTGGGGCCCAACGAGGGCTTACTGGGGATAAACTCATCTTT
TRDD3,few,TRDJ1,TRDV1,CALGELYWGIKAWSPAYTDKLIF,TGTGCTCTTGGGGAACTCTACTGGGGGATAAAGGCCTGGAGCCCCGCGTACACCGATAAACTCATCTTT
-,few,TRDJ1,TRDV1,CALGSHEGTDKLIF,TGTGCTCTTGGGAGCCACGAGGGGACCGATAAACTCATCTTT
-,medium-sized,TRDJ3,TRDV2,CACDTEGHSSWDTRQMFF,TGTGCCTGTGACACCGAGGGCCACAGCTCCTGGGACACCCGACAGATGTTTTTC
TRDD2,-,TRDJ1,TRDV1,CALGEQSFLLSTDGDDTDKLIF,TGTGCTCTTGGGGAACAGTCCTTCCTACTTTCAACCGATGGGGATGACACCGATAAACTCATCTTT
TRDD3,few,TRDJ1,TRDV1,CALGALPSRGILGDYTDKLIF,TGTGCTCTTGGGGCACTTCCCAGTAGAGGCATACTGGGGGACTACACCGATAAACTCATCTTT
-,-,TRDJ1,TRDV1,CALGELDVRVDADKLIF,TGTGCCCTTGGGGAACTAGATGTCCGCGTAGACGCCGATAAACTCATCTTT
-,-,TRDJ1,TRDV1,CALGEVGSTTPLGFKLIF,TGTGCTCTTGGGGAAGTCGGCTCTACTACCCCACTGGGATTTAAACTCATCTTT
TRDD3,-,TRDJ1,TRDV1,CALGESLYWGIYTDKLIF,TGTGCTCTTGGGGAATCTCTGTACTGGGGGATATACACCGATAAACTCATCTTT
TRDD3,-,TRDJ1,TRDV1,CALGEPHYWGIGTDKLIF,TGTGCTCTTGGGGAACCCCACTACTGGGGGATAGGCACCGATAAACTCATCTTT
TRDD3,few,TRDJ1,TRDV1,CALGDNTLRGELGDQVKLIF,TGTGCTCTTGGGGATAATACCCTACGAGGGGAACTGGGGGATCAAGTCAAACTCATCTTT
TRDD3,-,TRDJ1,TRDV1,CALRTGDKYTDKLIF,TGTGCTCTGCGGACGGGGGATAAGTACACCGATAAACTCATCTTT
-,few,TRDJ1,TRDV1,CALGDPSKLIF,TGTGCTCTTGGGGACCCCTCCAAACTCATCTTT
-,-,TRDJ2,TRDV1,CALGERPSAKALTAQLFF,TGTGCTCTTGGGGAACGGCCTTCCGCGAAGGCTTTGACAGCACAACTCTTCTTT
-,-,TRDJ1,TRDV1,CALGELGPTTRPVKLIF,TGTGCTCTTGGGGAACTTGGGCCTACTACCCGCCCAGTTAAACTCATCTTT
-,medium-sized,TRDJ1,TRDV2,CACVSGDPQYTDKLIF,TGTGCCTGTGTATCTGGGGATCCTCAATACACCGATAAACTCATCTTT
-,few,TRDJ1,TRDV1,CALGEVVGLPYTDKLIF,TGTGCTCTTGGGGAGGTGGTGGGGCTCCCATACACCGATAAACTCATCTTC
TRDD3,-,TRDJ1,TRDV1,CALGVYGRGDTGTDKLIF,TGTGCTCTTGGGGTATACGGCCGGGGGGATACGGGAACCGATAAACTCATCTTT
TRDD3,-,TRDJ1,TRDV1,CALGEGPWGILDKLIF,TGTGCTCTTGGGGAAGGCCCCTGGGGGATTCTCGATAAACTCATCTTT
TRDD3,few,TRDJ1,TRDV1,CALGETSYLLGDLVADKLIF,TGTGCTCTTGGGGAAACTTCCTACTTACTGGGGGATTTGGTCGCCGATAAACTCATCTTT
TRDD3,few,TRDJ1,TRDV1,CALGEEKPQAGGSKRLIF,TGTGCTCTTGGGGAAGAAAAGCCCCAAGCTGGGGGTTCTAAAAGACTCATCTTT
-,-,TRDJ1,TRDV1,CALGELDPRYTDKLIF,TGTGCTCTTGGGGAACTAGATCCCCGCTACACCGATAAACTCATCTTT
TRDD3,-,TRDJ1,TRDV1,CALGERGFSYWGIRGGLIF,TGTGCTCTTGGGGAACGGGGTTTTTCCTACTGGGGGATACGTGGCGGACTCATCTTT
TRDD3,-,TRDJ1,TRDV1,CALGEPTTSWGINTDKLIF,TGTGCTCTTGGGGAACCTACTACGTCTTGGGGGATTAACACCGATAAACTCATCTTT
TRDD3,-,TRDJ1,TRDV2,CACDTGLGVPSYTDKLIF,TGTGCCTGTGACACCGGGCTGGGGGTTCCTTCTTACACCGATAAACTCATCTTT